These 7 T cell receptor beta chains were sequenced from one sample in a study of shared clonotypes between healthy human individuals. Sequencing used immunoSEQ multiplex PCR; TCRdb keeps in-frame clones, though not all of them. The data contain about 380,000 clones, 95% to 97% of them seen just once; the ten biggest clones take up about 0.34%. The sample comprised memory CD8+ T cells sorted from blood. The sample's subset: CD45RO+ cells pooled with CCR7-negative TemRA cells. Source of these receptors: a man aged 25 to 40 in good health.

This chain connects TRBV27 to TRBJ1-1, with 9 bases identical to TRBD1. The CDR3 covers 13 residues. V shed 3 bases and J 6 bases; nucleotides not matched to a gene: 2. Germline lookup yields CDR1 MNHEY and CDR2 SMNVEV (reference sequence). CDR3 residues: CASSLGQGPEAFF. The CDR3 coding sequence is TGTGCCAGCAGTTTGGGACAGGGTCCTGAAGCTTTCTTT.

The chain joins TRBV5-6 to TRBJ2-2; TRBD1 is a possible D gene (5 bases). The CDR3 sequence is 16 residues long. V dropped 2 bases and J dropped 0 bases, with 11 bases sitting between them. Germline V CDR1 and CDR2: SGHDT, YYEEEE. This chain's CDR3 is CASSFQGVPNTGELFF. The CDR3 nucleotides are TGTGCCAGCAGCTTCCAAGGGGTACCGAACACCGGGGAGCTGTTTTTT.

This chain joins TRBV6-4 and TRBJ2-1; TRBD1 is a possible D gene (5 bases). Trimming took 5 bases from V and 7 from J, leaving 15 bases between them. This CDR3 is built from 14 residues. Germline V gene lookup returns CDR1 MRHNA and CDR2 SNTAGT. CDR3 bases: TGTGCCAGCAGTCGTGAGAGTGGACAAAATGAGCAGTTCTTC. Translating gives CASSRESGQNEQFF.

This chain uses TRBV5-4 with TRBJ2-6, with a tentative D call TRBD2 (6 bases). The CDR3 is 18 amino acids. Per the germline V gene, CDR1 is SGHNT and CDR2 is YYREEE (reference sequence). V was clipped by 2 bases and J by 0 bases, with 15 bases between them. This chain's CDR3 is CASSFKAGRFSGANVLTF. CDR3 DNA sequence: TGTGCCAGCAGCTTTAAGGCGGGGCGCTTCTCTGGGGCCAACGTCCTGACTTTC.

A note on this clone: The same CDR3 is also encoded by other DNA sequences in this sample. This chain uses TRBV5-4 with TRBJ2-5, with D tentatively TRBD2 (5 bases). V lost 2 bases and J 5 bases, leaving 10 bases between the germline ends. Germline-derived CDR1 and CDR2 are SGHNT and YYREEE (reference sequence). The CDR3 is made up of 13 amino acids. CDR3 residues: CASSLRGGETQYF. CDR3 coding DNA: TGTGCCAGCAGCTTACGAGGCGGGGAGACCCAGTACTTC. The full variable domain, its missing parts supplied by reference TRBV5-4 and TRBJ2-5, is ETGVTQSPTHLIKTRGQQVTLRCSSQSGHNTVSWYQQALGQGPQFIFQYYREEENGRGNFPPRFSGLQFPNYSSELNVNALELDDSALYLCASSLRGGETQYFGPGTRLLVL.

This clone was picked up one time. In nucleotides, the CDR3 is TGTGCCAGTAGTATAGAGACAGGGCACACCTACGAGCAGTACTTC. Amino acids: CASSIETGHTYEQYF. The chain recombines TRBV19 with TRBJ2-7; TRBD1 matches 7 bases. The J segment lost 2 bases and the V segment lost 0 bases, leaving 4 bases of the junction unmatched. Germline-derived CDR1 and CDR2 are LNHDA and SQIVND (reference sequence). The CDR3 extends over 15 amino acids.

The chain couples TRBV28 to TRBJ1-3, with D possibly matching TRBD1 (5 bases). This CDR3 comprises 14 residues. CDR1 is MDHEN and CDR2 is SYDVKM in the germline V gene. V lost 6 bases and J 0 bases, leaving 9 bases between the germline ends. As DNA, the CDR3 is TGTGCCAGCAGCAGAGACAGCTCTGGAAACACCATATATTTT. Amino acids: CASSRDSSGNTIYF.